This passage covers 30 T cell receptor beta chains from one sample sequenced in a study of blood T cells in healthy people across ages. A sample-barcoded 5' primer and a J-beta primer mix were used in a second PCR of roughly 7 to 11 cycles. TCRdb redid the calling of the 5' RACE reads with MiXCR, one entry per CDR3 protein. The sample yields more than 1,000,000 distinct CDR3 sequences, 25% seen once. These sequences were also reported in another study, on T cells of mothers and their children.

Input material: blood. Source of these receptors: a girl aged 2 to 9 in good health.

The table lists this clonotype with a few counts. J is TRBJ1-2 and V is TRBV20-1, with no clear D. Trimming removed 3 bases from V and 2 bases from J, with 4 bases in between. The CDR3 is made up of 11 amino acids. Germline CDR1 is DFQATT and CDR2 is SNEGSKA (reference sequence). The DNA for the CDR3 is TGCAGTGCTAGTGGCAACTATGGCTACACCTTC. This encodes CSASGNYGYTF.

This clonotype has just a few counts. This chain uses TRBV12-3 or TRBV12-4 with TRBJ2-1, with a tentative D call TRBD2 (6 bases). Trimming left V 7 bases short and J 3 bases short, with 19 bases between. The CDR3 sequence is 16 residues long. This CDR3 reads CASNPGPAGRYNEQFF. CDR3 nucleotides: TGTGCCAGCAATCCTGGTCCCGCGGGGCGCTACAATGAGCAGTTCTTC.

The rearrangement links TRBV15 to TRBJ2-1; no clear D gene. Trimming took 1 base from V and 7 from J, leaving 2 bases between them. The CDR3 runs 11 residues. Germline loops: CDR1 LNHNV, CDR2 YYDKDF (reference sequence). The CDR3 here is CATSRVNEQFF. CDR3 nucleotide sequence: TGTGCCACCAGCAGAGTAAATGAGCAGTTCTTC.

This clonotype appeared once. CDR3 DNA: TGTGCCAGCAGCCAAGGGCATAAGGGGAGTCCCTACGAGCAGTACTTC. Translating gives CASSQGHKGSPYEQYF. The rearrangement uses TRBV14 and TRBJ2-7; the D call may be TRBD1 or TRBD2 (5 bases each). Germline V CDR1 and CDR2: SGHDN, FVKESK. Trimming left V 1 base short and J 2 bases short, with 15 bases between. The CDR3 totals 16 residues.

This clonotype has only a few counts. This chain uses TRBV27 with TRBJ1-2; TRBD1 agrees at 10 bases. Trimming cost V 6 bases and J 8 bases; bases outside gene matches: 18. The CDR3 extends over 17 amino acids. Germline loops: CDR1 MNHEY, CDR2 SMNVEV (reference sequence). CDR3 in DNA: TGTGCCAGCAGCTTAAGCCGCTTGGGACAGGGGATTTACGGCTACACCTTC. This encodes CASSLSRLGQGIYGYTF.

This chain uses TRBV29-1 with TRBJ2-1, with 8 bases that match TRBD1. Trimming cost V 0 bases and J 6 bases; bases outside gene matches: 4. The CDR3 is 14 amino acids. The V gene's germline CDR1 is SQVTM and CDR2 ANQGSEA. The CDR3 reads CSVEDGQGGNEQFF. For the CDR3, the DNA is TGCAGCGTTGAAGATGGACAGGGTGGCAATGAGCAGTTCTTC.

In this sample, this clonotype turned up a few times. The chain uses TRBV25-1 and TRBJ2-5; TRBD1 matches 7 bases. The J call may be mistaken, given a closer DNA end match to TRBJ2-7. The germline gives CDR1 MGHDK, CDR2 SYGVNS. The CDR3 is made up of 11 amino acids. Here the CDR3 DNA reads TGTGCCAGCAGTGGACAGGGCGAGCAGTACTTC. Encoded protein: CASSGQGEQYF.

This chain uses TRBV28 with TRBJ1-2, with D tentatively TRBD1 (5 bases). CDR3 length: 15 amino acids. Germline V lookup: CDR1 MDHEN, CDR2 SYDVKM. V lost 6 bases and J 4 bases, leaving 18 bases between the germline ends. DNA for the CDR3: TGTGCCAGCAGCATTGGTCTCGGGACTACCTATGGCTACACCTTC. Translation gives CASSIGLGTTYGYTF.

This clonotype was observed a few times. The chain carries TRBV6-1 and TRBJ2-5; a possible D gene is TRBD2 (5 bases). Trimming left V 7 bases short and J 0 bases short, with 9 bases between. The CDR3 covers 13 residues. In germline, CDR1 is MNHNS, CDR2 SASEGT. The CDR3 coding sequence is TGTGCCAGCAACGGACTGAACCAAGAGACCCAGTACTTC. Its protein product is CASNGLNQETQYF.

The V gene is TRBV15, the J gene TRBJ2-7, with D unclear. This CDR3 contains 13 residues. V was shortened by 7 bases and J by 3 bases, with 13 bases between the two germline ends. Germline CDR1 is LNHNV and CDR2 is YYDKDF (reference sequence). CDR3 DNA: TGTGCCACCACGACGGTGGACGGCTACGAGCAGTACTTC. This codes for CATTTVDGYEQYF. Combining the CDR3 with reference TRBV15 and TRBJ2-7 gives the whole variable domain DAMVIQNPRYQVTQFGKPVTLSCSQTLNHNVMYWYQQKSSQAPKLLFHYYDKDFNNEADTPDNFQSRRPNTSFCFLDIRSPGLGDTAMYLCATTTVDGYEQYFGPGTRLTVT.

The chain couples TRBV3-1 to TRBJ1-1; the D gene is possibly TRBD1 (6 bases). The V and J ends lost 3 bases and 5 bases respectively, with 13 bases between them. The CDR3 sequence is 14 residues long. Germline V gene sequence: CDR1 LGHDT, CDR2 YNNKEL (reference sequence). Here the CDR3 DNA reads TGTGCCAGCAGCCAGGGGGCCGTGGGGACTGAAGCTTTCTTT. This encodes CASSQGAVGTEAFF.

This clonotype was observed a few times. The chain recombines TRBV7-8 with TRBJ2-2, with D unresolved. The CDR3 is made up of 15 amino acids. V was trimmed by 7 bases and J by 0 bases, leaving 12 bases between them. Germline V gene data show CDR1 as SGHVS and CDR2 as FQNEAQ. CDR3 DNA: TGTGCCAGCAAAAGAGTCAACGCGAACACCGGGGAGCTGTTTTTT. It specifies CASKRVNANTGELFF.

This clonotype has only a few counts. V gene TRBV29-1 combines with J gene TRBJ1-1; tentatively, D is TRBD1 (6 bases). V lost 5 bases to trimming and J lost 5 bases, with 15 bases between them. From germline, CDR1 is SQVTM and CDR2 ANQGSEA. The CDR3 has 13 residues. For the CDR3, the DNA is TGCAGCGTTTGGGGGGCAGTTCGGACTGAAGCTTTCTTT. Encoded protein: CSVWGAVRTEAFF.

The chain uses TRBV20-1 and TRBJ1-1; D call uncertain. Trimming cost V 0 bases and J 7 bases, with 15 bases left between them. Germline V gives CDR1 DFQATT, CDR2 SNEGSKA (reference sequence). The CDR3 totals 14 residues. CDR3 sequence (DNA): TGCAGTGCTAGAGATTATGAGTACAGATTTGAAGCTTTCTTT. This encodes CSARDYEYRFEAFF.

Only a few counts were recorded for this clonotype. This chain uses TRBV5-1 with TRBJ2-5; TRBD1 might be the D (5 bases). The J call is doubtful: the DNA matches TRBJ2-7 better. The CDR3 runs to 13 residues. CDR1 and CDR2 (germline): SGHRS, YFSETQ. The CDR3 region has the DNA TGCGCCAGCAGCTTATCAGGGATCTACGAGCAGTACTTC. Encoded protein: CASSLSGIYEQYF.

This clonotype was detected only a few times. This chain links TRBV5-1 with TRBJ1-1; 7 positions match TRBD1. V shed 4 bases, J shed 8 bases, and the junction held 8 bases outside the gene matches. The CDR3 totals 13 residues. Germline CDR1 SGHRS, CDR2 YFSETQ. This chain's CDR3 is CASSGIQGTEAFF. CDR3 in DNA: TGCGCCAGCAGCGGTATACAGGGGACAGAAGCTTTCTTT.

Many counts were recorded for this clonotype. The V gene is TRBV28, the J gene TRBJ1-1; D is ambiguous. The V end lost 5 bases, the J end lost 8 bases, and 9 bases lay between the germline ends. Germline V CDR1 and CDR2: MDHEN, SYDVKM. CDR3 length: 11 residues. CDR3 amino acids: CASSLRGEAFF. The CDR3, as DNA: TGTGCCAGCAGTCTTCGGGGAGAAGCTTTCTTT.

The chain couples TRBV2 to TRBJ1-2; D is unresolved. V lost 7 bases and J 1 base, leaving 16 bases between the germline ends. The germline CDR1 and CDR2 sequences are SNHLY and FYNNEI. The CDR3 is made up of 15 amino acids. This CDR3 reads CASIQEVQINYGYTF. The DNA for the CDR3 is TGTGCCAGCATCCAGGAGGTACAGATTAACTATGGCTACACCTTC.

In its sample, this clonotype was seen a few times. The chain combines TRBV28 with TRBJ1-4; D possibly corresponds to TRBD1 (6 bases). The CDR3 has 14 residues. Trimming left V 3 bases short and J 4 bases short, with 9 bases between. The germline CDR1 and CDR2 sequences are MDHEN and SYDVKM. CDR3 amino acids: CASSLVRGNEKLFF. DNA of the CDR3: TGTGCCAGCAGTTTGGTCAGGGGTAATGAAAAACTGTTTTTT.

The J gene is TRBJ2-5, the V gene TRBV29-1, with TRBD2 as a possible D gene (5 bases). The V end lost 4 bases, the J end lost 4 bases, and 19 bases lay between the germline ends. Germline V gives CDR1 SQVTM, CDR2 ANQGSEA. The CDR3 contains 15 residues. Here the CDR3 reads CSVVEWRALVETQYF. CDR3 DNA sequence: TGCAGCGTTGTGGAATGGCGGGCATTGGTAGAGACCCAGTACTTC. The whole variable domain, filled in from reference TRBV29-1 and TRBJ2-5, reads SAVISQKPSRDICQRGTSLTIQCQVDSQVTMMFWYRQQPGQSLTLIATANQGSEATYESGFVIDKFPISRPNLTFSTLTVSNMSPEDSSIYLCSVVEWRALVETQYFGPGTRLLVL.

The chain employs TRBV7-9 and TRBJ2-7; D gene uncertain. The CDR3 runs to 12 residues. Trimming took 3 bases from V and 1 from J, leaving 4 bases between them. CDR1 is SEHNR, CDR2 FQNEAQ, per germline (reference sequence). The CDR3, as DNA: TGTGCCAGCAGCTTTCAATCCTACGAGCAGTACTTC. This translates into CASSFQSYEQYF.

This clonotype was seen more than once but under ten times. CDR3 in DNA: TGTGCCAGCAGCATGCGCCGGGACAAACCCTACGAGCAGTACTTC. It specifies CASSMRRDKPYEQYF. The V gene is TRBV12-3 or TRBV12-4, the J gene TRBJ2-7; tentative D call: TRBD1 (6 bases). The CDR3 totals 15 residues. The germline V and J ends were trimmed by 6 bases and 2 bases, with 17 bases remaining between them.

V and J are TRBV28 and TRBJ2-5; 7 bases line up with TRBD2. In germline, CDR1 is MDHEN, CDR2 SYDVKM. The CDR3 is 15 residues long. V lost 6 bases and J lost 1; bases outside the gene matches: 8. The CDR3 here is CASSLLREAQETQYF. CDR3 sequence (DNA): TGTGCCAGCAGCCTCCTACGGGAGGCCCAAGAGACCCAGTACTTC.

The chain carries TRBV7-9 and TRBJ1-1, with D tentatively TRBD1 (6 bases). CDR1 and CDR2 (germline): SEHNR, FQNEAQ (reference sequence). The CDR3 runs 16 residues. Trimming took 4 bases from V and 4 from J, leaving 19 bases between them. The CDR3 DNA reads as TGTGCCAGCAGCTGGGAAAACAGGGCTCGAGGCACTGAAGCTTTCTTT. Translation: CASSWENRARGTEAFF.

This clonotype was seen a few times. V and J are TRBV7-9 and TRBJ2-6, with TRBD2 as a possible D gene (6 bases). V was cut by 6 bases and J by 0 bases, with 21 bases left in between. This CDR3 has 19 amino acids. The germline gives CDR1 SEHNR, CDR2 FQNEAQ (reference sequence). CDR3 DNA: TGTGCCAGCAGTCCGTCCAGACTAGTAGACTCCTCTGGGGCCAACGTCCTGACTTTC. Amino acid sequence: CASSPSRLVDSSGANVLTF.

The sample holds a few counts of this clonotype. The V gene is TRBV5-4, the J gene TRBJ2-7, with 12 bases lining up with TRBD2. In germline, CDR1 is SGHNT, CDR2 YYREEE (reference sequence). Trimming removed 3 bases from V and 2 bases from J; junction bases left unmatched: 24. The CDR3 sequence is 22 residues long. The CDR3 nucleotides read TGTGCCAGCAGCTACGGAGCCCTGACAGGGGGCGAGACTAGCGGGGGACCCTACGAGCAGTACTTC. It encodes CASSYGALTGGETSGGPYEQYF.

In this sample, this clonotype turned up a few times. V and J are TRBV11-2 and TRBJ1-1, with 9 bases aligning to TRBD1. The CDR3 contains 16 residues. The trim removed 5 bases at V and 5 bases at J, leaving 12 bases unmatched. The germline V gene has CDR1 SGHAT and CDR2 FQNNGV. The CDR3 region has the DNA TGTGCCAGCAGCCTAGGGGGACAGGGTTTGGGGACTGAAGCTTTCTTT. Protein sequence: CASSLGGQGLGTEAFF.

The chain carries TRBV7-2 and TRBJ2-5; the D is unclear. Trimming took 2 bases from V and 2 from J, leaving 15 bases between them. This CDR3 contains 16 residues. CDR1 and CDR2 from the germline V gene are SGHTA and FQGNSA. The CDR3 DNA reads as TGTGCCAGCAGCTTAATTCCCGCGACGGAACAAGAGACCCAGTACTTC. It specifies CASSLIPATEQETQYF.

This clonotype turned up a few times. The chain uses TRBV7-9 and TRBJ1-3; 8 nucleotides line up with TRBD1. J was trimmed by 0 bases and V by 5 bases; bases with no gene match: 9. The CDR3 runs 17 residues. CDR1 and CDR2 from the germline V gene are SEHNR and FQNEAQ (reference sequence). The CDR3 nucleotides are TGTGCCAGCAGCGCCATTATGGACAGGGACTCTGGAAACACCATATATTTT. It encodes CASSAIMDRDSGNTIYF.

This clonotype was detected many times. The CDR3 sequence is CASSYSGGSYNEQFF. The CDR3 DNA sequence: TGTGCCAGCAGTTATTCGGGAGGCTCCTACAATGAGCAGTTCTTC. This chain connects TRBV6-5 to TRBJ2-1, with 7 bases fitting TRBD2. This CDR3 has 15 amino acids. Germline V gene data show CDR1 as MNHEY and CDR2 as SVGAGI. V lost 3 bases, J lost 0 bases, and 2 bases stayed unmatched.